This entry describes one TCR beta chain. As yet, its antigen is unknown. The data derive from a study of cytomegalovirus exposure and HLA in healthy donors. Study results and limitations: The classifier reportedly diagnosed cytomegalovirus status with high sensitivity and specificity. For most TCR beta V segments, an earlier analysis put the productive rate at about 87% or about 30% of the time.

Trimming removed 1 base from V and 4 bases from J; junction bases left unmatched: 6. There are 15 residues in the CDR3. The germline V gene encodes CDR1 MGHRA and CDR2 YSYEKL. In the PCR, 60 Vbeta and 13 Jbeta primers were used. The assay was immunoSEQ multiplex PCR, and TCRdb's table has in-frame clones only and misses some. The table lists 95,000 to 120,000 clones, 70% to 85% of them singletons. Each donor's status was that of a healthy bone marrow donor. This clonotype originated in a woman aged 18-29 years in good health and CMV-seronegative. The chain links TRBV4-1 to TRBJ1-2; 7 nucleotides align to TRBD1. Sequences were obtained from PBMCs. The CDR3 reads CASSQATGTAYGYTF. CDR3 nucleotide sequence: TGCGCCAGCAGCCAAGCGACCGGGACAGCCTATGGCTACACCTTC.